The entry below gives a single TCR beta chain sequence along with its context. This sample stems from a study of blood T cell repertoires in COVID-19. Methods used by the authors: Researchers report that nucleated cell counts were estimated from reference gene primer amplification. The data were produced by immunoSEQ multiplex PCR, yet TCRdb's version contains in-frame clones alone and is incomplete. V and J calls and clone size are copied from that table; D and trimming were computed from the DNA. The data show about 120,000 clones, around 79% seen once. Trimming took off 5 bases at V and 4 bases at J, with 12 bases between the two ends. The V gene's germline CDR1 is MNHEY and CDR2 SVGAGI. This CDR3 is 14 amino acids long.

Sequencing was carried out using peripheral blood. The TCR originated in a middle-aged man with acute or convalescent COVID-19. This chain uses TRBV6-5 with TRBJ1-5; D is unclear. As DNA, the CDR3 is TGTGCCAGCAGTCCACACGCAGAAAATCAGCCCCAGCATTTT. This gives the protein CASSPHAENQPQHF.